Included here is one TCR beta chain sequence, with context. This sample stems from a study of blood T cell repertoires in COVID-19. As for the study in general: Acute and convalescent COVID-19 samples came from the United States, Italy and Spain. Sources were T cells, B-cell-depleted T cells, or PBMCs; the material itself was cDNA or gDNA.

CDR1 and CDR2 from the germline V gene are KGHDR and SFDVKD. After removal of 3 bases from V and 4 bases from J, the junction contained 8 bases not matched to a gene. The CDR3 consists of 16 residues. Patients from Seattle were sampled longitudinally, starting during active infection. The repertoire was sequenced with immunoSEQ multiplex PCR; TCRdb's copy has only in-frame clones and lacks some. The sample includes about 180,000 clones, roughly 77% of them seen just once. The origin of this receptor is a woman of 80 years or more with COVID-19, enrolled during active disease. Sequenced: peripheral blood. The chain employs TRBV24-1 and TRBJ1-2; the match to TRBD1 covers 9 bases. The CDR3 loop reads CATSDQTTGGVYGYTF. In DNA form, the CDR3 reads TGTGCCACCAGTGATCAGACAACAGGGGGCGTCTATGGCTACACCTTC.